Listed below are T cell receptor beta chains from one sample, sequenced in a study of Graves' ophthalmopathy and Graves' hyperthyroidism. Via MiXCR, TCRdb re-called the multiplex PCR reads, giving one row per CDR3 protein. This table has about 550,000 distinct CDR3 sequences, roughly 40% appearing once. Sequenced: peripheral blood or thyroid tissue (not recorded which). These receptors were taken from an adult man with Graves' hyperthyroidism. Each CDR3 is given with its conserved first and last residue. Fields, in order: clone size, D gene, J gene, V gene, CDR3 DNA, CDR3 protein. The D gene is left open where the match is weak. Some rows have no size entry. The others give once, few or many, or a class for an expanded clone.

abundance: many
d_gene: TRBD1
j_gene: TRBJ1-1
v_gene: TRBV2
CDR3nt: TGTGCCAGCAGGAGCCGGGACAGCGGACAAGCTTTCTTT
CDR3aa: CASRSRDSGQAFF

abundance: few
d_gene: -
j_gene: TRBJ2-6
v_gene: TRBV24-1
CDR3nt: TGTGCCACCAGTGACCCCCCAGGGGCTGGGGCCAACGTCCTGACTTTC
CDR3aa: CATSDPPGAGANVLTF

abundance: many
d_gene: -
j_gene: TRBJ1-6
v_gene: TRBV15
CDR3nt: TGTGCCACCAGCAGATCAATCGGACATCTCGGGGATTCACCCCTCCACTTT
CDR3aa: CATSRSIGHLGDSPLHF

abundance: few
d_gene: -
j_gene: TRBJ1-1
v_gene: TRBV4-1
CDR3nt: TGCGCCAGCAGCCAAGAAGGGCCGGCCAACACTGAAGCTTTCTTT
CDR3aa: CASSQEGPANTEAFF

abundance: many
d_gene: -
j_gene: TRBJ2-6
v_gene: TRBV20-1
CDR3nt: TGCAGTGCTAAAGGGGCGGGGGCCAACGTCCTGACTTTC
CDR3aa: CSAKGAGANVLTF

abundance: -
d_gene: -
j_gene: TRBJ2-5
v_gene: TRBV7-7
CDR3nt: TGTGCTAGCAACCCCAGGGTTCCCCAAGAGACCCAGTACTTC
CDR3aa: CASNPRVPQETQYF

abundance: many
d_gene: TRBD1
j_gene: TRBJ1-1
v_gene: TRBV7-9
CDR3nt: TGTGCCAGCAGCCCACAGGGGCGGGGGACTGAAGCTTTCTTT
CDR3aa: CASSPQGRGTEAFF

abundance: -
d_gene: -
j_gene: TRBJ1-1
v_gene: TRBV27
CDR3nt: TGTGCCAGCAGACCCCGAGACGGGAACACTGAAGCTTTCTTT
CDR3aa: CASRPRDGNTEAFF

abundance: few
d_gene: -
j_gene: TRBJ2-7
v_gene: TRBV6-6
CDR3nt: TGTGCCAGCGGCCAGGGGTACGAGCAGTACTTC
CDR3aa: CASGQGYEQYF

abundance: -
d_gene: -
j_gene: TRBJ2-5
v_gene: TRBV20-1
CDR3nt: TGCAGTGCTAGCTTACCAGGGGGGGCCACGGAGACCCAGTACTTC
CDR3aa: CSASLPGGATETQYF

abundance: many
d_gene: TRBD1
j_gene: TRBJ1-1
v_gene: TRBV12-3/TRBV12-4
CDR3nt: TGTGCCAGCCGAAGAGGGACAGGGTTATTCGAAAGGGACACTGAAGCTTTCTTT
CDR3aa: CASRRGTGLFERDTEAFF

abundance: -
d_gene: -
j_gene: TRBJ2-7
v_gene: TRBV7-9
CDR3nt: TGTGCCAGCAGCTTAGGGGGGGGCTCCTACGAGCAGTGCTTC
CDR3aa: CASSLGGGSYEQCF

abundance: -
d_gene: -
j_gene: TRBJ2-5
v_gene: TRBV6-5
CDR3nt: TGTGCCAGCAGTGAACACGGACAGCAAGAGACCCAGTACTTC
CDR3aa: CASSEHGQQETQYF

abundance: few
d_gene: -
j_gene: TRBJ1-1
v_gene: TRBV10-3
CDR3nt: TGTGCCATCAGTGAGAGTGGGAGCCCTGAAGCTTTCTTT
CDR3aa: CAISESGSPEAFF

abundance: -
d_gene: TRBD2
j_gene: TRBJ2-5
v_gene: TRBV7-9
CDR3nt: TGTGCCAGCAGCTTAGGTCGTCCTAGCGGGTTCCAAGAGACCCAGTACTTC
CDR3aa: CASSLGRPSGFQETQYF

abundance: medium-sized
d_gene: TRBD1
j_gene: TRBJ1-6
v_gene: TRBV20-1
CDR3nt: TGCAGTGCTAGAGTCGTAGGACAGGGTAATTCACCCCTCCACTTT
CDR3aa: CSARVVGQGNSPLHF

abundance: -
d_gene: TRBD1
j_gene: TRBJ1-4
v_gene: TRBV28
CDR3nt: TGTGCCAGCAGTTTTAGGGACAGGAGTCTGCCAAAACTGTTTTTT
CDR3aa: CASSFRDRSLPKLFF

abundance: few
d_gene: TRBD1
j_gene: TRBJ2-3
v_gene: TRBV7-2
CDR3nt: TGTGCCAGCAGCTTCCGACAGGGGGGCACAGATACGCAGTATTTT
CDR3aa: CASSFRQGGTDTQYF

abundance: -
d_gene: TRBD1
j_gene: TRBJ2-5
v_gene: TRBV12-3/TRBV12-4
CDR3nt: TGTGCCAGCAGTTTAGGGACAGGAGAATCGCGAGAGACCCAGTACTTC
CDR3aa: CASSLGTGESRETQYF

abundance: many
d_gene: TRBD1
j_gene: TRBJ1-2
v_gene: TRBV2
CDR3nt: TGTGCCAGCAGTCAGACAGGGGGCTCTGGCTACACCTTC
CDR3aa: CASSQTGGSGYTF

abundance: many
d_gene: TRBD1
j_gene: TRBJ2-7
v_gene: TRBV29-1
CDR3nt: TGCAGCGTAAATACAGGGGGCGGCTACGAGCAGTACTTC
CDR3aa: CSVNTGGGYEQYF

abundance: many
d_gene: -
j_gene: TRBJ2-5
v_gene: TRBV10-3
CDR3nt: TGTGCCATCAGTGACTCCCTCCAAGAGACCCAGTACTTC
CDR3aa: CAISDSLQETQYF

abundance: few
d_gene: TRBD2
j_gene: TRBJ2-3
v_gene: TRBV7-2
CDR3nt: TGTGCCAGCAGCCATTACCCACTTCGGACTAGCGGGAGAGGCACAGATACGCAGTATTTT
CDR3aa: CASSHYPLRTSGRGTDTQYF

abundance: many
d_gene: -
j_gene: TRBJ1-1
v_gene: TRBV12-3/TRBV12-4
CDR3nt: TGTGCCAGCAGTAATCATCCCCCTCGACTGAACACTGAAGCTTTCTTT
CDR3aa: CASSNHPPRLNTEAFF

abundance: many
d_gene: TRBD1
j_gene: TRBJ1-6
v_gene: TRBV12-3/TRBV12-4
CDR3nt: TGTGCCAGCAGGCGGGGACAGGGAAATTCACCCCTCCACTTT
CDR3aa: CASRRGQGNSPLHF

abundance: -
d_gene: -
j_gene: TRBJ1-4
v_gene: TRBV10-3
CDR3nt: TGTGCCATCAGTGAGGGGGGTGAAAAACTGTTTTTT
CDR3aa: CAISEGGEKLFF

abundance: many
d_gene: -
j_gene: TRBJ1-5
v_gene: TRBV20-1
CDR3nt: TGCAGTGCCCGGGTCCCTTACAATCAGCCCCAGCATTTT
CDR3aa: CSARVPYNQPQHF

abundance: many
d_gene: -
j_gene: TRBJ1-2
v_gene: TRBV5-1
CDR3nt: TGCGCCAGCAGCTTGTTAGGGGCCCTTAGCTATGGCTACACCTTC
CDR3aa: CASSLLGALSYGYTF

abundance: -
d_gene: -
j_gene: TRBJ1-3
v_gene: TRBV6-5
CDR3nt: TGTGCCAGCAGTTACTCAAACTCTGGAAACACCATATATTTT
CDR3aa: CASSYSNSGNTIYF

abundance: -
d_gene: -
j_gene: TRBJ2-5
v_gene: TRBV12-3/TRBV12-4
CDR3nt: TGTGCCAGCAGCCCGACATATCTAACCGGAGGGAGGCAAGAGACCCAGTACTTC
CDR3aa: CASSPTYLTGGRQETQYF

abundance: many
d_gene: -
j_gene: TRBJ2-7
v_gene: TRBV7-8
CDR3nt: TGTGCCAGCAGCTTTCAGGGGACCTACGAGCAGTACTTC
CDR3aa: CASSFQGTYEQYF

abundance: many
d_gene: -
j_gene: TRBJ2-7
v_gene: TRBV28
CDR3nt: TGTGCCAGCAGTCCCACGTGGAGGGAGCAGTACTTC
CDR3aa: CASSPTWREQYF

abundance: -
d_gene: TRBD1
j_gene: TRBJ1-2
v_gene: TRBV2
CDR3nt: TGTGCCAGCAAGAGCAGGGGGCGAGGTGATGGCTACACCTTC
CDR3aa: CASKSRGRGDGYTF

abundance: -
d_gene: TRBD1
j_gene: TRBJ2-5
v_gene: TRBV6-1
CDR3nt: TGTGCCAGCAGTAACTCAGGGACAGGGACTGCGACCCAGTACTTC
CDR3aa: CASSNSGTGTATQYF

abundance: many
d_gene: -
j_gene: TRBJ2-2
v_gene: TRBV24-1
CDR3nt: TGTGCCACCAGTGATCCAGGGGTCACCGGGGAGCTGTTTTTT
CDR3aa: CATSDPGVTGELFF

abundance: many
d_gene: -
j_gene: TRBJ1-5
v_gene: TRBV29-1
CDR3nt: TGCAGCGTGAGGTGGGGCCTCAATCAGCCCCAGCATTTT
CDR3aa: CSVRWGLNQPQHF

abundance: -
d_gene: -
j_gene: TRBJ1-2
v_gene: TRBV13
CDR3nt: TGTGCCAGCAGCGTTACCCCACAGGCGACCATATCCTATGGCTACACCTTC
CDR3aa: CASSVTPQATISYGYTF

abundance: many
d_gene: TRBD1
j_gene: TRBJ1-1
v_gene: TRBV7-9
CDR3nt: TGTGCCAGCAGCTTGAACCGACAGGGGGAAGCTTTCTTT
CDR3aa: CASSLNRQGEAFF

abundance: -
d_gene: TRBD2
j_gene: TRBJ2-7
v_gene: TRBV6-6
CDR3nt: TGTGCCAGCAGTTTGACTAGCGGACTCTCCTACGAGCAGTACTTC
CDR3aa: CASSLTSGLSYEQYF

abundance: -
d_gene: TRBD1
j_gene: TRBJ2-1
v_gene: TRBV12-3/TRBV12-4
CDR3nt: TGTGCCAGCAGGGATACAGGGGGCTCCTACAATGAGCAGTTCTTC
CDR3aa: CASRDTGGSYNEQFF

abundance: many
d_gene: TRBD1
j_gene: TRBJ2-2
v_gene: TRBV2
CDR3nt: TGTGCCAGCAGTCGGACAGGGGGCTTAGACACCGGGGAGCTGTTTTTT
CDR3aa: CASSRTGGLDTGELFF

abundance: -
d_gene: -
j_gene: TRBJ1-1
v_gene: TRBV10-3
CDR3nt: TGTGCCATCAGTGACGTCAACACCGGGGAAGGCACTGAAGCTTTCTTT
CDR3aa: CAISDVNTGEGTEAFF

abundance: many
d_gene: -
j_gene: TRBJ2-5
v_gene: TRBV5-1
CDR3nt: TGCGCCAGCAGCTTGATACAGGGCCAAGAGACCCAGTACTTC
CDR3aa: CASSLIQGQETQYF

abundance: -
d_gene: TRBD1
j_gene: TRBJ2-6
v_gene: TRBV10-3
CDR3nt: TGTGCCAGCAGTTCTGGGGACAGGGCCATCTCTGGGGCCAACGTCCTGACTTTC
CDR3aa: CASSSGDRAISGANVLTF

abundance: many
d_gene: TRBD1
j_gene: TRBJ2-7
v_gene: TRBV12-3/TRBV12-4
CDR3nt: TGTGCCAGCAGTACCGGACAGGGGCCGGGGTACGAGCAGTACTTC
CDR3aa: CASSTGQGPGYEQYF

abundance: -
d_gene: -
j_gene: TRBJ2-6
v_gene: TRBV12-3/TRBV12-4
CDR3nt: TGTGCCAGCAGTTTCCCGACAGAATCCACCACTGGGGCCAACGTCCTGACTTTC
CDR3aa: CASSFPTESTTGANVLTF

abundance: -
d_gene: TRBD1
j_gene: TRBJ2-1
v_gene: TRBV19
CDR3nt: TGTGCAACTAGTCGGACAGGGGGCTTTTACAATGAGCAGTTCTTC
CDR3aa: CATSRTGGFYNEQFF

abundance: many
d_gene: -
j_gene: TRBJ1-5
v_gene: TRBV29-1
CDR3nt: TGCAGCGTTGCTCTAAATAGCAATCAGCCCCAGCATTTT
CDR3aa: CSVALNSNQPQHF

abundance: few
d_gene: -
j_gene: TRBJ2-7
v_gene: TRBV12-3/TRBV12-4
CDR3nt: TGTGCCAGCTGGAGTTTGGGAGTGGATTCCTACGAGCAGTACTTC
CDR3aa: CASWSLGVDSYEQYF

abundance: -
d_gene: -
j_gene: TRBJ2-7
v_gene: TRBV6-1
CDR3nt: TGTGCCAGTGGAACAGGACGGTCCTACGAGCAGTACTTC
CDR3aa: CASGTGRSYEQYF

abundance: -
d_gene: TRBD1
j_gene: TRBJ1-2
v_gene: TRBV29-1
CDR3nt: TGCAGCGTTCTGCGAGGACAGGGGGCGCGCTATGGCTACACCTTC
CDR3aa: CSVLRGQGARYGYTF

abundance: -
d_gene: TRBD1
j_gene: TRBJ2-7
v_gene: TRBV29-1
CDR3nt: TGCAGCGCCAATGGCGGACAGGACTCCTACAATGAGCAGTACTTC
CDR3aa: CSANGGQDSYNEQYF

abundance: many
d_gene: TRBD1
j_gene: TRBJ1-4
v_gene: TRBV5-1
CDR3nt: TGCGCCAGCAGCTTGGCGGGACAGCCTAATGAAAAACTGTTTTTT
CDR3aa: CASSLAGQPNEKLFF

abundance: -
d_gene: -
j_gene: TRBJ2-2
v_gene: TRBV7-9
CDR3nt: TGTGCCAGCAGCCTAAGAGAGGGCTTTGGCGGGGAGCTGTTTTTT
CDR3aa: CASSLREGFGGELFF

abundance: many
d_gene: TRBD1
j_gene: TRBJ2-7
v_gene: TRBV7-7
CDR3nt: TGTGCTAGCAGCCCGGGACAGGCCAGCTCCTACGAGCAGTACTTC
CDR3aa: CASSPGQASSYEQYF

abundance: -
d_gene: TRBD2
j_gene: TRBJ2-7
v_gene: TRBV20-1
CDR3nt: TGCAGTGCTAGTCCAACTAGCGGGATAACCTACGAGCAGTACTTC
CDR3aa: CSASPTSGITYEQYF

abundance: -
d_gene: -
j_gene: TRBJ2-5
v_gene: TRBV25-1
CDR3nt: TGTGCCAGCAGTAGTCGAGTGGGGGCCACCGGGGAAGAGACCCAGTACTTC
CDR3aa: CASSSRVGATGEETQYF

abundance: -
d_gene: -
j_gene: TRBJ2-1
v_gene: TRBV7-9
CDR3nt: TGTGCCAGTTCTAGCAGGGGCTGGGATGAGCAGTTCTTC
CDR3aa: CASSSRGWDEQFF